Listed below are T cell receptor beta chains from one sample, sequenced in a study of blood T cell repertoires in COVID-19. Generated by immunoSEQ multiplex PCR, the TCRdb table keeps only in-frame clones and is missing some. The table has about 240,000 clones, about three quarters seen once. The sample taken for sequencing was peripheral blood. The receptors derive from an elderly woman with acute or convalescent COVID-19. The CDR3 runs from the conserved cysteine through the conserved F or W. D genes are given only for firm matches. Clone size is given for some rows only: seen once, a few or many times, or a class if the clone is expanded.

>TRBJ1-2|-|TRBV2|-
CASSSQGLGGYTF
TGTGCCAGCAGTTCCCAGGGTCTGGGTGGCTACACCTTC
>TRBJ1-4|TRBD1|TRBV7-2|-
CASSRGQTTNEKLFF
TGTGCCAGCAGCAGGGGACAGACAACTAATGAAAAACTGTTTTTT
>TRBJ1-3|-|TRBV6-6|few
CASSVNRAGNTIYF
TGTGCCAGCAGTGTCAACAGGGCTGGAAACACCATATATTTT
>TRBJ2-5|-|TRBV10-3|-
CAISDSTSPETQYF
TGTGCCATCAGTGATTCCACTAGCCCAGAGACCCAGTACTTC
>TRBJ1-1|-|TRBV18|-
CASSPSSYEIEAFF
TGTGCCAGCTCACCATCCAGTTACGAAATTGAAGCTTTCTTT
>TRBJ1-5|-|TRBV10-3|-
CASTDRLNQPQHF
TGTGCCAGTACTGACAGACTCAATCAGCCCCAGCATTTT
>TRBJ2-2|TRBD2|TRBV19|-
CASRPSGISTGELFF
TGTGCCAGTAGGCCAAGCGGGATTTCCACCGGGGAGCTGTTTTTT
>TRBJ1-1|TRBD1|TRBV13|once
CASSLAGTGGHTEAFF
TGTGCCAGCAGCTTAGCCGGGACAGGGGGGCACACTGAAGCTTTCTTT
>TRBJ2-5|-|TRBV6-2/TRBV6-3|-
CASSNWETQYF
TGTGCCAGCAGCAACTGGGAGACCCAGTACTTC
>TRBJ2-3|-|TRBV1|once
CTSSQALRWREGPPDTQYF
TGCACCAGCAGCCAAGCCTTGCGGTGGCGGGAGGGCCCCCCAGATACGCAGTATTTT
>TRBJ1-6|-|TRBV15|-
CATSIHRGGSPLHF
TGTGCCACCAGCATCCATCGTGGGGGGTCACCCCTCCACTTT
>TRBJ2-7|TRBD1|TRBV2|once
CASSGQGKSEQYF
TGTGCCAGCAGCGGACAGGGAAAGTCCGAGCAGTACTTC
>TRBJ2-1|TRBD2|TRBV5-1|-
CASSLDPSGSGNEQFF
TGCGCCAGCAGCTTGGACCCTAGCGGGAGTGGAAATGAGCAGTTCTTC
>TRBJ1-4|-|TRBV5-1|-
CASSREKALNEKLFF
TGCGCCAGCAGCCGGGAAAAGGCCCTTAATGAAAAACTGTTTTTT
>TRBJ1-5|-|TRBV6-1|-
CASSAYDSSGEYSNQPQHF
TGTGCCAGCAGTGCGTATGACAGCTCGGGAGAATATAGCAATCAGCCCCAGCATTTT
>TRBJ2-7|-|TRBV5-6|-
CASSLGGVSYEQYF
TGTGCCAGCAGCTTAGGCGGGGTCTCCTACGAGCAGTACTTC
>TRBJ1-3|-|TRBV10-2|few
CASSDGQRSGNTIYF
TGCGCCAGCAGTGACGGACAGCGCTCTGGAAACACCATATATTTT
>TRBJ2-1|TRBD1|TRBV7-2|-
CASSPTGGLEQFF
TGTGCCAGCAGCCCAACAGGGGGTTTGGAGCAGTTCTTC
>TRBJ2-5|-|TRBV5-1|-
CASSLGGYQETQYF
TGCGCCAGCAGCTTGGGCGGCTATCAAGAGACCCAGTACTTC
>TRBJ1-2|TRBD1|TRBV4-1|few
CASSPRDSTANYGYTF
TGCGCCAGCAGCCCCAGGGACAGCACAGCGAACTATGGCTACACCTTC
>TRBJ2-5|TRBD1|TRBV4-1|-
CASSQPGRQGRETQYF
TGCGCCAGCAGCCAACCCGGCCGACAGGGCCGGGAGACCCAGTACTTC
>TRBJ2-7|-|TRBV15|-
CATSRDRVEQYF
TGTGCCACCAGCAGAGATCGGGTCGAGCAGTACTTC
>TRBJ1-2|TRBD1|TRBV6-2/TRBV6-3|-
CASSQTGERGYTF
TGTGCCAGCAGCCAGACAGGGGAACGTGGCTACACCTTC
>TRBJ1-1|-|TRBV14|-
CASSQEGGVRRKAFF
TGTGCCAGCAGCCAAGAAGGGGGGGTCAGGAGAAAAGCTTTCTTT
>TRBJ2-3|TRBD2|TRBV18|-
CASSPLGTSGTDTQYF
TGTGCCAGCTCACCACTCGGGACTAGCGGCACAGATACGCAGTATTTT
>TRBJ2-1|-|TRBV15|-
CATSRVTGNYNEQFF
TGTGCCACCAGCAGAGTTACGGGTAACTACAATGAGCAGTTCTTC
>TRBJ2-3|-|TRBV4-1|-
CASRSATRMPQYF
TGCGCCAGCAGGTCGGCTACTAGAATGCCGCAGTATTTT
>TRBJ2-3|TRBD2|TRBV11-2|-
CASSFTGGSTDTQYF
TGTGCCAGCAGCTTCACGGGGGGGAGCACAGATACGCAGTATTTT
>TRBJ1-3|TRBD1|TRBV15|-
CATSRDKQGALGNTIYF
TGTGCCACCAGCAGAGATAAGCAGGGGGCGCTTGGAAACACCATATATTTT
>TRBJ1-1|-|TRBV5-6|-
CASSLVAQGNTEAFF
TGTGCCAGCAGCTTGGTGGCACAGGGGAACACTGAAGCTTTCTTT
>TRBJ2-5|-|TRBV29-1|-
CSARTVQETQYF
TGCAGCGCCCGGACTGTACAAGAGACCCAGTACTTC
>TRBJ2-2|-|TRBV11-2|-
CASSSGTRNTGELFF
TGTGCCAGCAGCTCTGGGACACGGAACACCGGGGAGCTGTTTTTT
>TRBJ1-1|-|TRBV2|-
CASSGVRGEAFF
TGTGCCAGCAGTGGCGTTAGGGGGGAAGCTTTCTTT
>TRBJ2-7|TRBD1|TRBV6-1|-
CASSESWTGTGYEQYF
TGTGCCAGCAGTGAATCCTGGACAGGGACAGGCTACGAGCAGTACTTC
>TRBJ2-3|-|TRBV6-6|-
CASSREDTQYF
TGTGCCAGCAGTCGAGAGGATACGCAGTATTTT
>TRBJ2-7|-|TRBV27|few
CASSGGFREQYF
TGTGCCAGCAGTGGGGGGTTTCGAGAGCAGTACTTC
>TRBJ1-2|TRBD1|TRBV10-3|-
CAISRDSNYGYTF
TGTGCCATCAGTCGGGACAGTAACTATGGCTACACCTTC
>TRBJ1-1|-|TRBV29-1|few
CSGRQQTNTEAFF
TGCAGCGGACGACAGCAGACGAACACTGAAGCTTTCTTT
>TRBJ2-3|TRBD2|TRBV10-3|-
CAISDLSGGTDTQYF
TGTGCCATCAGTGATTTATCCGGGGGGACAGATACGCAGTATTTT
>TRBJ2-1|-|TRBV18|-
CASSPYGMNEQFF
TGTGCCAGCTCACCATATGGCATGAACGAGCAGTTCTTC
>TRBJ2-1|-|TRBV2|-
CASSEGGLGNEQFF
TGTGCCAGCAGTGAGGGCGGGCTGGGGAATGAGCAGTTCTTC
>TRBJ1-1|-|TRBV6-5|-
CASSYQGSHTEAFF
TGTGCCAGCAGTTACCAGGGATCGCACACTGAAGCTTTCTTT
>TRBJ2-7|TRBD2|TRBV2|-
CASSPERGTSYEQYF
TGTGCCAGCAGCCCTGAGCGGGGGACTTCCTACGAGCAGTACTTC
>TRBJ1-2|-|TRBV5-4|-
CASRLFETGNYGYTF
TGTGCCAGCAGACTATTTGAAACAGGGAACTATGGCTACACCTTC
>TRBJ1-1|-|TRBV3-1/TRBV3-2|once
CASSRGTSEAFF
TGTGCCAGCAGCCGGGGGACATCTGAAGCTTTCTTT
>TRBJ1-3|-|TRBV9|-
CASSVGGAGNTIYF
TGTGCCAGCAGCGTAGGGGGGGCTGGAAACACCATATATTTT
>TRBJ2-7|TRBD1|TRBV7-2|once
CASSRTGTGVYEQYF
TGTGCCAGCAGCCGGACCGGGACAGGGGTCTACGAGCAGTACTTC
>TRBJ2-1|-|TRBV19|-
CASRDQQGTGGNEQFF
TGTGCCAGTAGAGACCAACAGGGAACGGGAGGCAATGAGCAGTTCTTC
>TRBJ2-1|-|TRBV3-1/TRBV3-2|-
CASRTGLYNEQFF
TGTGCCAGCAGAACGGGACTTTACAATGAGCAGTTCTTC
>TRBJ1-1|-|TRBV6-5|-
CASSYSGGGTEAFF
TGTGCCAGCAGTTACTCCGGGGGGGGCACTGAAGCTTTCTTT
>TRBJ1-5|TRBD1|TRBV6-5|once
CASSLTGSIMQPQHF
TGTGCCAGCAGTCTGACAGGGTCCATTATGCAGCCCCAGCATTTT